The next 30 T cell receptor beta chains were all read from a single sample in a study of T cell responses to AZD1222 COVID-19 vaccine. Data came from immunoSEQ multiplex PCR; TCRdb stores just in-frame clones and leaves some out. The sample holds 120,000 or so clones, 88% seen once. Sequencing was performed on peripheral blood, taken on day 0 of MenACWY control vaccination. These receptors were taken from an adult in good health.

For this clone: Different DNA sequences within this sample yield the same CDR3. V usage is TRBV28 and J usage is TRBJ1-2; perhaps TRBD1 as D (5 bases). Trimming cost V 2 bases and J 4 bases, with 8 bases left between them. CDR1 is MDHEN, CDR2 SYDVKM, per germline. The CDR3 runs 13 residues. For the CDR3, the DNA is TGTGCCAGCAGTTTACAGGGAATCTATGGCTACACCTTC. This sequence encodes CASSLQGIYGYTF.

The V call is TRBV30, the J call TRBJ2-7; 7 bases are shared with TRBD1. This CDR3 contains 14 residues. The germline gives CDR1 GTSNPN, CDR2 SVGIG (reference sequence). V shed 4 bases and J 4 bases; nucleotides not matched to a gene: 10. CDR3 sequence reads: CAWTSGTEGYEQYF. The CDR3 region has the DNA TGTGCCTGGACCTCCGGGACAGAGGGATACGAGCAGTACTTC.

The chain uses TRBV5-8 and TRBJ1-1, with D maybe TRBD1 (5 bases). V gave up 2 bases and J gave up 1 base, with 12 bases separating them. CDR3 size: 15 residues. From germline, CDR1 is SGHTS and CDR2 YDEGEE. CDR3 residues: CASSFHRGANTEAFF. In DNA, the CDR3 is TGTGCCAGCAGCTTTCACCGGGGCGCGAACACTGAAGCTTTCTTT.

V gene TRBV12-3 or TRBV12-4 combines with J gene TRBJ2-1; perhaps TRBD2 as D (6 bases). V was clipped by 5 bases and J by 8 bases, with 13 bases between them. The CDR3 sequence is 13 residues long. The CDR3 bases are TGTGCCAGCAGTGAACTAGCAAGCGATGAGCAGTTCTTC. As protein: CASSELASDEQFF.

The V and J genes are TRBV6-4 and TRBJ2-3; D is unresolved. The CDR3 spans 13 residues. Germline V gene lookup returns CDR1 MRHNA and CDR2 SNTAGT. V was shortened by 3 bases and J by 2 bases, with 6 bases between the two germline ends. The DNA of the CDR3 is TGTGCCAGCAGTGAAAAGACCACAGATACGCAGTATTTT. As protein: CASSEKTTDTQYF.

The gene calls are TRBV6-5 and TRBJ1-2; no reliable D call. Germline CDR1 reads MNHEY; CDR2 reads SVGAGI. The CDR3 spans 13 residues. With 5 bases removed from V and 3 bases from J, the gap between germline ends came to 10 bases. This CDR3 is CASSPLGYYGYTF. In DNA, the CDR3 is TGTGCCAGCAGTCCCCTAGGTTACTATGGCTACACCTTC.

The V and J genes are TRBV30 and TRBJ1-4; D is undetermined. Trimming removed 1 base at V and 8 bases at J, with 14 bases between. Germline assignment: CDR1 GTSNPN and CDR2 SVGIG (reference sequence). This CDR3 region has 14 residues. CDR3 in DNA: TGTGCCTGGAGTGCCTTCCGGGCGAGGGAAAAACTGTTTTTT. Its protein product is CAWSAFRAREKLFF.

This clone was counted once. The genes are TRBV9 and TRBJ2-1, with D possibly TRBD1 on 7 matching bases. V was cut by 4 bases and J by 0 bases, with 14 bases left in between. The CDR3 contains 16 residues. The germline V gene has CDR1 SGDLS and CDR2 YYNGEE. The CDR3 DNA sequence: TGTGCCAGCAGCTCGAGGGGGGACAGCTCCTACAATGAGCAGTTCTTC. Amino acids: CASSSRGDSSYNEQFF. The whole variable domain, remainder taken from reference TRBV9 and TRBJ2-1, is DSGVTQTPKHLITATGQRVTLRCSPRSGDLSVYWYQQSLDQGLQFLIQYYNGEERAKGNILERFSAQQFPDLHSELNLSSLELGDSALYFCASSSRGDSSYNEQFFGPGTRLTVL.

The gene calls are TRBV18 and TRBJ2-1, with D perhaps assigned TRBD1 or TRBD2 (5 bases each). V was trimmed by 0 bases and J by 0 bases, leaving 15 bases between them. There are 18 residues in the CDR3. Germline CDR1 KGHSH, CDR2 LQKENI. The CDR3 here is CASSPPGVGQSSYNEQFF. The DNA for the CDR3 is TGTGCCAGCTCACCACCGGGGGTTGGGCAGAGCTCCTACAATGAGCAGTTCTTC.

The chain combines TRBV6-5 with TRBJ2-7; D remains ambiguous. The length of the CDR3 is 11 residues. CDR1 and CDR2 from the germline V gene are MNHEY and SVGAGI. V was cut by 10 bases and J by 4 bases, with 11 bases left in between. The CDR3 sequence: CAIGGVYEQYF. The CDR3 coding sequence is TGTGCCATCGGTGGCGTTTACGAGCAGTACTTC.

V usage is TRBV28 and J usage is TRBJ1-2; 9 nucleotides match TRBD1. Per germline, CDR1 MDHEN and CDR2 SYDVKM. V trimming: 4 bases; J trimming: 5 bases; junction bases outside the gene matches: 8. The CDR3 spans 15 residues. CDR3 loop: CASSSYGTGIYGYTF. In DNA form, the CDR3 reads TGTGCCAGCAGTTCCTACGGGACAGGGATTTATGGCTACACCTTC.

The rearrangement uses TRBV28 and TRBJ2-3; D is unresolved. Germline V gene sequence: CDR1 MDHEN, CDR2 SYDVKM. The CDR3 extends over 11 amino acids. V gave up 6 bases and J gave up 11 bases, with 12 bases separating them. The CDR3 sequence is CASRPPHQQYF. The CDR3 DNA reads as TGTGCCAGCAGACCACCACACCAGCAGTATTTT. The whole variable domain, remainder taken from reference TRBV28 and TRBJ2-3, is DVKVTQSSRYLVKRTGEKVFLECVQDMDHENMFWYRQDPGLGLRLIYFSYDVKMKEKGDIPEGYSVSREKKERFSLILESASTNQTSMYLCASRPPHQQYFGPGTRLTVL.

V gene TRBV11-2 combines with J gene TRBJ2-5; D is perhaps TRBD2 (6 bases). CDR1 is SGHAT, CDR2 FQNNGV, per germline. CDR3 length equals 12 residues. V was clipped by 1 base and J by 9 bases, with 9 bases between them. Here the CDR3 DNA reads TGTGCCAGCAGCTTAGCGCGCGGGGCCCAGTACTTC. Translating it yields CASSLARGAQYF.

The chain has TRBV6-5 and TRBJ2-1, with D possibly being TRBD2 (5 bases). The CDR3 is 14 amino acids. Germline CDR1 and CDR2: MNHEY and SVGAGI. Trimming removed 6 bases from V and 6 bases from J, with 15 bases in between. The chain's CDR3 is CASSPTGGSNEQFF. CDR3 nucleotides: TGTGCCAGCAGCCCCACGGGTGGGAGCAATGAGCAGTTCTTC.

The chain has TRBV28 and TRBJ2-7; TRBD1 matches 8 bases. The CDR3 loop spans 13 amino acids. The germline V gene has CDR1 MDHEN and CDR2 SYDVKM. V was pared by 4 bases and J by 7 bases, with 6 bases of the junction left unmatched. The CDR3: CASSSTGGREQYF. CDR3 bases: TGTGCCAGCAGTTCTACAGGGGGTCGGGAGCAGTACTTC. The full variable domain, in which reference TRBV28 and TRBJ2-7 provide the parts outside the CDR3, is DVKVTQSSRYLVKRTGEKVFLECVQDMDHENMFWYRQDPGLGLRLIYFSYDVKMKEKGDIPEGYSVSREKKERFSLILESASTNQTSMYLCASSSTGGREQYFGPGTRLTVT.

The rearrangement joins TRBV6-5 to TRBJ2-7; D gene uncertain. This CDR3 spans 13 amino acids. V was trimmed by 9 bases and J by 4 bases, leaving 16 bases between them. Per germline, CDR1 MNHEY and CDR2 SVGAGI. This CDR3 reads CARPQEFKYEQYF. The DNA for the CDR3 is TGTGCCAGACCTCAGGAATTCAAATACGAGCAGTACTTC.

This chain links TRBV30 with TRBJ2-5; D unresolved. V lost 3 bases and J lost 3, with 11 bases in between. The CDR3 has 13 residues. The V gene's germline CDR1 is GTSNPN and CDR2 SVGIG (reference sequence). The CDR3 sequence: CAWSRLEKETQYF. The CDR3 nucleotides are TGTGCCTGGAGCAGACTGGAGAAAGAGACCCAGTACTTC.

The chain has TRBV4-1 and TRBJ2-1, with D uncertain. Per the germline V gene, CDR1 is MGHRA and CDR2 is YSYEKL. CDR3 size: 13 residues. Trimming shortened V by 4 bases and J by 10 bases, and 14 bases separated the two germline ends. The CDR3 DNA reads TGCGCCAGCAGCCTAGACGTTCCCCTAGAGCAGTTCTTC. This sequence encodes CASSLDVPLEQFF.

The V gene is TRBV28, the J gene TRBJ1-5, with D perhaps matching TRBD1 (5 bases). V shed 3 bases and J shed 2 bases, with 11 bases lying between them. The CDR3 is 15 residues long. Germline CDR1 and CDR2: MDHEN and SYDVKM. CDR3 DNA sequence: TGTGCCAGCAGTTTGCGGGGAGGGGGCAATCAGCCCCAGCATTTT. Translating it yields CASSLRGGGNQPQHF.

The genes are TRBV6-5 and TRBJ1-5; 7 nucleotides agree with TRBD1. The CDR3 covers 12 residues. Per germline, CDR1 MNHEY and CDR2 SVGAGI. J gave up 3 bases and V 8 bases, and 1 base lay outside the gene matches. For the CDR3, the DNA is TGTGCCAGCGGGACAGTCAATCAGCCCCAGCATTTT. Residues: CASGTVNQPQHF.

The CDR3 loop is CASTGQGAIGYTF. The CDR3 DNA follows: TGTGCCAGTACGGGACAGGGGGCGATTGGCTACACCTTC. The chain combines TRBV19 with TRBJ1-2; 12 bases agree with TRBD1. The V segment lost 7 bases and the J segment 7 bases; nucleotides outside the gene matches: 4. Per germline, CDR1 LNHDA and CDR2 SQIVND (reference sequence). This CDR3 region has 13 residues.

This clone was picked up a small number of times. This chain uses TRBV5-1 with TRBJ1-6; 8 positions match TRBD1. Looked up from germline, CDR1 is SGHRS and CDR2 is YFSETQ. This CDR3 spans 16 amino acids. The V gene end was trimmed by 1 base and the J gene end by 6 bases; junction bases not matched to a gene: 6. In DNA form, the CDR3 reads TGCGCCAGCAGCTTGCGGACAGGGAATAGTAATTCACCCCTCCACTTT. It specifies CASSLRTGNSNSPLHF.

The rearrangement joins TRBV4-1 to TRBJ2-3; possibly TRBD2 for D (6 bases). This CDR3 has 15 residues. V lost 2 bases, J lost 0 bases, and 9 bases lay in between. Germline CDR1 reads MGHRA; CDR2 reads YSYEKL. CDR3 nucleotide sequence: TGCGCCAGCAGCCAATATAGCGGTAGCACAGATACGCAGTATTTT. This codes for CASSQYSGSTDTQYF.

The V call is TRBV2, the J call TRBJ2-7, with 15 bases lining up with TRBD2. The trim removed 7 bases at V and 4 bases at J, leaving 20 bases unmatched. CDR3 length: 20 amino acids. CDR1 SNHLY and CDR2 FYNNEI come from the germline V gene. The CDR3 DNA reads TGTGCCAGCAAGTTGGGACTAGCGGGAGGAGGACCTCCTCCCCCTTACGAGCAGTACTTC. Translated, it gives CASKLGLAGGGPPPPYEQYF. Supplemented by reference TRBV2 and TRBJ2-7, the full variable domain reads EPEVTQTPSHQVTQMGQEVILRCVPISNHLYFYWYRQILGQKVEFLVSFYNNEISEKSEIFDDQFSVERPDGSNFTLKIRSTKLEDSAMYFCASKLGLAGGGPPPPYEQYFGPGTRLTVT.

This clone was found a few times. This rearrangement joins TRBV3-1 (or the pseudogene TRBV3-2) to TRBJ1-6, with D perhaps TRBD1 (5 bases). The CDR3 has 14 residues. Trimming removed 4 bases at V and 5 bases at J, with 9 bases between. Germline-derived CDR1 and CDR2 are LGHDT and YNNKEL (reference sequence). Here the CDR3 DNA reads TGTGCCAGCAGCCGGGGGGGGGATAATTCACCCCTCCACTTT. Translated: CASSRGGDNSPLHF.

The chain is built from TRBV30 and TRBJ1-6, with D maybe TRBD1 (6 bases). CDR3 length: 19 amino acids. CDR1 and CDR2 (germline): GTSNPN, SVGIG (reference sequence). The germline V and J ends were trimmed by 0 bases and 7 bases, with 25 bases remaining between them. DNA of the CDR3: TGTGCCTGGAGTGTACTTCCCCCTCCACCCCCGGGACAAAATTCACCCCTCCACTTT. Amino acids: CAWSVLPPPPPGQNSPLHF.

This clone was detected once. The chain links TRBV3-1 (or the pseudogene TRBV3-2) to TRBJ2-3, with TRBD1 matching over 8 bases. The length of the CDR3 is 15 residues. Germline CDR1 is LGHDT and CDR2 is YNNKEL (reference sequence). The V gene end was trimmed by 2 bases and the J gene end by 2 bases; junction bases not matched to a gene: 3. This CDR3 reads CASSQSGGSTDTQYF. The CDR3 DNA follows: TGTGCCAGCAGCCAATCAGGGGGCTCCACAGATACGCAGTATTTT.

V usage is TRBV30 and J usage is TRBJ1-3; 9 bases map to TRBD1. This CDR3 has 16 residues. The junction had 9 bases not matched to a gene; V was cut back by 2 bases and J by 4 bases. Looked up from germline, CDR1 is GTSNPN and CDR2 is SVGIG (reference sequence). CDR3 coding DNA: TGTGCCTGGAGTCCGAGACAGGGGGGGCGCGGAAACACCATATATTTT. This encodes CAWSPRQGGRGNTIYF.

The chain recombines TRBV6-5 with TRBJ1-1; D unresolved. CDR3 length: 13 residues. Looked up from germline, CDR1 is MNHEY and CDR2 is SVGAGI. V lost 4 bases, J lost 1 base, and 7 bases lay in between. CDR3 bases: TGTGCCAGCAGTTCGACCCCGAACACTGAAGCTTTCTTT. Protein sequence: CASSSTPNTEAFF.

CDR3 residues: CAWETGEFNEQFF. The CDR3 nucleotides are TGTGCCTGGGAGACGGGAGAGTTTAATGAGCAGTTCTTC. The chain carries TRBV30 and TRBJ2-1, with D possibly being TRBD2 (6 bases). The CDR3 extends over 13 amino acids. CDR1 and CDR2 from the germline V gene are GTSNPN and SVGIG (reference sequence). V was clipped by 5 bases and J by 7 bases, with 15 bases between them.